This is a list of T cell receptor beta chains from one sample in a study of OX40 agonist ivuxolimab in advanced cancers. Assay used: immunoSEQ multiplex PCR; TCRdb lists only in-frame clones, some missing. The sample shows about 46,000 clones, approximately 84% of them seen only once. The starting material was CD4+ or CD8+ T cells sorted from blood, obtained in a trial of the OX40 agonist ivuxolimab. The receptors were sampled from an adult with an advanced solid tumor such as melanoma, head and neck, liver or kidney cancer. Both conserved end residues are part of each CDR3. A D gene is named only where the DNA matches it firmly. Some rows have no size entry. The others give once, few or many, or a class for an expanded clone.

>.|TRBV14|TRBJ1-2|.|13
CASSQGPRRGYTF
TGTGCCAGCAGCCAAGGGCCTCGCCGGGGCTACACCTTC
>TRBD2|TRBV5-4|TRBJ2-2|.|16
CASSLLAGSPGGELFF
TGTGCCAGCAGCTTGTTAGCGGGGTCACCGGGCGGGGAGCTGTTTTTT
>.|TRBV19|TRBJ2-1|once|14
CASSLGGLYNEQFF
TGTGCCAGTAGTCTCGGGGGGCTCTACAATGAGCAGTTCTTC
>TRBD1|TRBV19|TRBJ2-2|.|15
CASSSRGQLTGELFF
TGTGCCAGTAGTTCGAGGGGACAGCTCACCGGGGAGCTGTTTTTT
>.|TRBV27|TRBJ1-5|few|17
CASSLWALGSSNQPQHF
TGTGCCAGCAGTTTATGGGCCCTCGGCAGTAGCAATCAGCCCCAGCATTTT
>TRBD2|TRBV2|TRBJ2-5|once|14
CASSGRGALEAQYF
TGTGCCAGCAGCGGGAGGGGGGCCCTAGAGGCCCAGTACTTC
>.|TRBV9|TRBJ2-2|.|15
CASSVGAGVTGELFF
TGTGCCAGCAGCGTAGGAGCGGGCGTCACCGGGGAGCTGTTTTTT
>.|TRBV4-1|TRBJ2-5|.|15
CASSQDGTVQETQYF
TGCGCCAGCAGCCAAGACGGGACGGTCCAAGAGACCCAGTACTTC
>.|TRBV7-8|TRBJ2-7|.|13
CASSLGWGSEQYF
TGTGCCAGCAGCTTAGGTTGGGGTAGCGAGCAGTACTTC
>TRBD1|TRBV2|TRBJ1-2|.|16
CASTITGTGGLRGYTF
TGTGCCAGCACCATAACCGGGACAGGGGGCCTCCGCGGCTACACCTTC
>.|TRBV27|TRBJ1-2|.|13
CASRALGLGGYTF
TGTGCCAGCAGGGCGCTGGGGCTGGGGGGCTACACCTTC
>.|TRBV19|TRBJ2-1|.|15
CASSIGESSYNEQFF
TGTGCCAGTAGTATAGGTGAGAGCTCCTACAATGAGCAGTTCTTC
>.|TRBV6-6|TRBJ1-4|.|15
CASSYSTGTYEKLFF
TGTGCCAGCAGTTACTCGACGGGAACATATGAAAAACTGTTTTTT
>TRBD1|TRBV5-6|TRBJ1-2|few|16
CASSRGPGQANYGYTF
TGTGCCAGCAGCCGCGGACCGGGACAGGCTAACTATGGCTACACCTTC
>TRBD2|TRBV9|TRBJ2-3|.|16
CASSDPSGGVSDTQYF
TGTGCCAGCAGCGACCCTAGCGGGGGGGTGTCAGATACGCAGTATTTT
>.|TRBV7-2|TRBJ1-6|.|14
CASSLDMGFTPLHF
TGTGCCAGCAGCTTAGATATGGGTTTTACACCCCTCCACTTT
>.|TRBV19|TRBJ2-5|.|15
CASSIAGEQGETQYF
TGTGCCAGTAGTATAGCGGGGGAGCAAGGGGAGACCCAGTACTTC
>.|TRBV10-3|TRBJ1-2|.|16
CAISSGTLPSNYGYTF
TGTGCCATCAGTTCCGGGACACTACCCTCTAACTATGGCTACACCTTC
>TRBD2|TRBV9|TRBJ2-3|once|16
CASSVLTSGGVDTQYF
TGTGCCAGCAGCGTCTTGACTAGCGGGGGGGTGGATACGCAGTATTTT
>.|TRBV9|TRBJ2-3|.|16
CASSVVGDVQTDTQYF
TGTGCCAGCAGCGTAGTGGGCGACGTTCAGACAGATACGCAGTATTTT
>.|TRBV18|TRBJ1-1|.|14
CASSPQGLNTEAFF
TGTGCCAGCTCACCGCAGGGGTTGAACACTGAAGCTTTCTTT
>.|TRBV18|TRBJ2-7|.|17
CASSPSPASTVPYEQYF
TGTGCCAGCTCACCTTCCCCCGCCAGTACGGTTCCCTACGAGCAGTACTTC
>TRBD1|TRBV19|TRBJ2-3|.|15
CASQGVSIGADTQYF
TGTGCCAGCCAGGGGGTCTCAATTGGGGCAGATACGCAGTATTTT
>.|TRBV5-1|TRBJ1-5|.|15
CASSPDGVSNQPQHF
TGCGCCAGCAGCCCGGACGGGGTGAGCAATCAGCCCCAGCATTTT
>.|TRBV5-1|TRBJ1-1|once|14
CASSLVNSNTEAFF
TGCGCCAGCAGCTTGGTTAACAGCAACACTGAAGCTTTCTTT
>.|TRBV4-1|TRBJ1-1|.|15
CASSQGQGLNTEAFF
TGCGCCAGCAGCCAAGGCCAGGGACTGAACACTGAAGCTTTCTTT
>.|TRBV6-6|TRBJ1-1|.|15
CASSYSPHGGTEAFF
TGTGCCAGCAGTTACTCTCCCCATGGGGGCACTGAAGCTTTCTTT
>TRBD1|TRBV4-3|TRBJ2-7|few|16
CASSQDIEQGAREQYF
TGCGCCAGCAGCCAAGATATTGAACAGGGGGCGAGGGAGCAGTACTTC
>TRBD2|TRBV5-1|TRBJ2-1|.|16
CASSSVSGVPTNEQFF
TGCGCCAGCAGCTCGGTAAGCGGGGTTCCCACGAATGAGCAGTTCTTC